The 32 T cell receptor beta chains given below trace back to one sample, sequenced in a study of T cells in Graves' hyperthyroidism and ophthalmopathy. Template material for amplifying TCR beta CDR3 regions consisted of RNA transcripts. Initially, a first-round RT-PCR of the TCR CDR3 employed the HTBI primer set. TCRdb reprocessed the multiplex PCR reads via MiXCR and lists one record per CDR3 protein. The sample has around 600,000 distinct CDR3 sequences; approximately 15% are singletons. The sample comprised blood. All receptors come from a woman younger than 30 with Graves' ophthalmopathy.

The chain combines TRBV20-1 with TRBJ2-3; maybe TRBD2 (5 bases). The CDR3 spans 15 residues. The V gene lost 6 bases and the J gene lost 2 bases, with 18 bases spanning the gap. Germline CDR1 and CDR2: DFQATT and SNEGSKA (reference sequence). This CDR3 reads CSAVSAGGLTDTQYF. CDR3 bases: TGCAGTGCCGTTAGCGCTGGCGGCCTCACAGATACGCAGTATTTT.

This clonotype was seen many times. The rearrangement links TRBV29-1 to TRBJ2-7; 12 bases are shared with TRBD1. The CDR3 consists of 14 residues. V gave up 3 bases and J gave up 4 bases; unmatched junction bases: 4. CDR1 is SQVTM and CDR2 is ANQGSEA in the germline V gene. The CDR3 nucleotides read TGCAGCGTTGAGGGGACAGGGGGCGGGTACGAGCAGTACTTC. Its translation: CSVEGTGGGYEQYF.

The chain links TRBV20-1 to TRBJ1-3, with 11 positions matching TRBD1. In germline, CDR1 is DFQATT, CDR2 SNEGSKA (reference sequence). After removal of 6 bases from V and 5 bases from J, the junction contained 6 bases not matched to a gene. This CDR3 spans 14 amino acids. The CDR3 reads CSASRTGGRNTIYF. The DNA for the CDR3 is TGCAGTGCCAGTCGGACAGGGGGCAGAAACACCATATATTTT.

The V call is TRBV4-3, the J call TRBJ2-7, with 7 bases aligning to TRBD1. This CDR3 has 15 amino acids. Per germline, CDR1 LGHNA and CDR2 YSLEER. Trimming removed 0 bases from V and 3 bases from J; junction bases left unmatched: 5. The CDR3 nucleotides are TGCGCCAGCAGCCAAGAGGGACAGAGCCTCTACGAGCAGTACTTC. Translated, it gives CASSQEGQSLYEQYF.

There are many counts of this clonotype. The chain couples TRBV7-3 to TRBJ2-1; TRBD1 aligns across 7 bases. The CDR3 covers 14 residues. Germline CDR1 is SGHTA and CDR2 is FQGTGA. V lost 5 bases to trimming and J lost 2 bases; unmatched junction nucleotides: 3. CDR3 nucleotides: TGTGCCAGCAGCCACAGGGGCCCCTACAATGAGCAGTTCTTC. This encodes CASSHRGPYNEQFF.

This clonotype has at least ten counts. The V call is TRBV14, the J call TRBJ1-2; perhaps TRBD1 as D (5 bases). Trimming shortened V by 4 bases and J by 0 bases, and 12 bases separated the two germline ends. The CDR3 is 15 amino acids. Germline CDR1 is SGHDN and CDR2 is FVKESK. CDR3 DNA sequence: TGTGCCAGCAGCCCGACGACAGCTTCTAACTATGGCTACACCTTC. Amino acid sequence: CASSPTTASNYGYTF.

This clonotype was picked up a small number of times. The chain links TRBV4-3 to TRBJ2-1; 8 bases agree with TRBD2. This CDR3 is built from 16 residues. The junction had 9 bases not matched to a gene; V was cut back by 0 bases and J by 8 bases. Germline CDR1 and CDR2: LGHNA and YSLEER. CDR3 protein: CASSQDRTGGPHEQFF. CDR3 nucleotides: TGCGCCAGCAGCCAAGATAGGACGGGAGGGCCGCATGAGCAGTTCTTC.

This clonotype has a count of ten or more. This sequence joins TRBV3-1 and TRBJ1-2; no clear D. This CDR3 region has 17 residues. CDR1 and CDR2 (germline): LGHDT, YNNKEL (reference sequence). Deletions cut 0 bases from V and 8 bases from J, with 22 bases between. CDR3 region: CASSQDPSAPLFPGYTF. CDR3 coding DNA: TGTGCCAGCAGCCAAGATCCCTCCGCCCCACTATTTCCCGGCTACACCTTC.

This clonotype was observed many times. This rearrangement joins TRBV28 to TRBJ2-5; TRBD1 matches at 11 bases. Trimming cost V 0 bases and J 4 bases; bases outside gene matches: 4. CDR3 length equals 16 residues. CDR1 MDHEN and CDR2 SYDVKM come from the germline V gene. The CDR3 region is CASSLWVGQGGETQYF. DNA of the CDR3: TGTGCCAGCAGTTTATGGGTGGGACAGGGGGGAGAGACCCAGTACTTC. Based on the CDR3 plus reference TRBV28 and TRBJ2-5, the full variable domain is DVKVTQSSRYLVKRTGEKVFLECVQDMDHENMFWYRQDPGLGLRLIYFSYDVKMKEKGDIPEGYSVSREKKERFSLILESASTNQTSMYLCASSLWVGQGGETQYFGPGTRLLVL.

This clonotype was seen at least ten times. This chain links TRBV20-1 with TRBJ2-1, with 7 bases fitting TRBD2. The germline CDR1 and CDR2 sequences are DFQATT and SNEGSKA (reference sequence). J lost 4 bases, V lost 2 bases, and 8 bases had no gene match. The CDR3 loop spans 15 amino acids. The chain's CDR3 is CSARRTKRGYNEQFF. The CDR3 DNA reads TGCAGTGCTAGACGGACTAAGCGGGGTTACAATGAGCAGTTCTTC.

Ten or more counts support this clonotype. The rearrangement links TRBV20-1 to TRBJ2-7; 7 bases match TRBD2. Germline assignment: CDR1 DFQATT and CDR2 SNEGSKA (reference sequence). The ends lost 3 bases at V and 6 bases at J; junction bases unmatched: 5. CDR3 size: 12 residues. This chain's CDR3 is CSARGREIEQYF. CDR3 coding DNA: TGCAGTGCTAGGGGGCGGGAGATCGAGCAGTACTTC.

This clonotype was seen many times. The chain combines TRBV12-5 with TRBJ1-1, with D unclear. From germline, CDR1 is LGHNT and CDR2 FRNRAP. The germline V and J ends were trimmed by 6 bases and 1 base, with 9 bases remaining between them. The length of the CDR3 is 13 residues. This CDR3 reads CASGANANTEAFF. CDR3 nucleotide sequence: TGTGCTAGTGGGGCGAACGCGAACACTGAAGCTTTCTTT.

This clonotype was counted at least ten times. This CDR3 reads CASSIRTSGSFYEQYF. The DNA of the CDR3 is TGTGCCAGCAGCATACGGACTAGCGGGAGTTTCTACGAGCAGTACTTC. The gene calls are TRBV11-2 and TRBJ2-7; TRBD2 agrees at 13 bases. The V gene's germline CDR1 is SGHAT and CDR2 FQNNGV. This CDR3 has 16 amino acids. V was pared by 5 bases and J by 3 bases, with 7 bases of the junction left unmatched.

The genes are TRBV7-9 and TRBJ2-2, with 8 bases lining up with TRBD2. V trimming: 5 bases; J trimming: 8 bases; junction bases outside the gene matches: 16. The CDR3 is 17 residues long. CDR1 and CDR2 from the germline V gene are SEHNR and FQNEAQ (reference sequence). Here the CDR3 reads CASSHQREKSKVGELFF. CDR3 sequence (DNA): TGTGCCAGCAGCCACCAGCGGGAGAAGAGCAAGGTTGGGGAGCTGTTTTTT. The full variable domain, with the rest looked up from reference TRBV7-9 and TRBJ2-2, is DTGVSQNPRHKITKRGQNVTFRCDPISEHNRLYWYRQTLGQGPEFLTYFQNEAQLEKSRLLSDRFSAERPKGSFSTLEIQRTEQGDSAMYLCASSHQREKSKVGELFFGEGSRLTVL.

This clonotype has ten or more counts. CDR3 sequence reads: CAIRGRGQGFTEAFF. The CDR3 DNA follows: TGTGCCATCAGAGGTCGGGGACAGGGGTTCACTGAAGCTTTCTTT. This sequence joins TRBV10-3 and TRBJ1-1; 10 bases agree with TRBD1. Per germline, CDR1 ENHRY and CDR2 SYGVKD. CDR3 length: 15 amino acids. Trimming cost V 6 bases and J 4 bases; bases outside gene matches: 8.

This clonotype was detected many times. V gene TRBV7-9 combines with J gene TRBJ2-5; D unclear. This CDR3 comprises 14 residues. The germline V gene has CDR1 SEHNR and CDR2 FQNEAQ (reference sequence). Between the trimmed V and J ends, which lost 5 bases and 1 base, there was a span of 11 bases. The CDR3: CASSRRQTQETQYF. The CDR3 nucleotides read TGTGCCAGCAGCCGAAGACAAACCCAAGAGACCCAGTACTTC.

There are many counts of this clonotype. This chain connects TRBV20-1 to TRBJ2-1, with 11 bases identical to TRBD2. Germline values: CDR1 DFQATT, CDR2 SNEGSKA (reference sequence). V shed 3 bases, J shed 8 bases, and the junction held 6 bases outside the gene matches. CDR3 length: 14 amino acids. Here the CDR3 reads CSARTLAGVYEQFF. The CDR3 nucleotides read TGCAGTGCTAGGACACTAGCGGGAGTATATGAGCAGTTCTTC.

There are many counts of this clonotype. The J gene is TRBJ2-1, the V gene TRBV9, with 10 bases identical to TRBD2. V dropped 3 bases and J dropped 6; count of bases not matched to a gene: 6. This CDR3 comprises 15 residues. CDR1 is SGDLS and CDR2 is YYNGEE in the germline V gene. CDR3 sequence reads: CASSALAGAFNEQFF. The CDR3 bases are TGTGCCAGCAGCGCGCTAGCGGGAGCTTTCAATGAGCAGTTCTTC.

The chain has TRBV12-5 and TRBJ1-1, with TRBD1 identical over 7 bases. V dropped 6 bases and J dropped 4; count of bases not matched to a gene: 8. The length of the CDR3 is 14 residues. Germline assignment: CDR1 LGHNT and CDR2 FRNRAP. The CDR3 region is CASGVDRVGTEAFF. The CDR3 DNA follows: TGTGCTAGTGGAGTAGACAGGGTTGGCACTGAAGCTTTCTTT.

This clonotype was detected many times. For the CDR3, the DNA is TGTGCCAGCAGCGTAGGGATAAGCGACCAAGAGACCCAGTACTTC. Its translation: CASSVGISDQETQYF. The chain combines TRBV9 with TRBJ2-5; D uncertain. Germline V gene data show CDR1 as SGDLS and CDR2 as YYNGEE. The CDR3 is made up of 15 amino acids. With 0 bases removed from V and 0 bases from J, the gap between germline ends came to 9 bases.

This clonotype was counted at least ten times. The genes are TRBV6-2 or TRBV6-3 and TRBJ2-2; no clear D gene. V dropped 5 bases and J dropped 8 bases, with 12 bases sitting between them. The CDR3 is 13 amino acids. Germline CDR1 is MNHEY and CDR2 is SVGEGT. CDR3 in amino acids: CASSIGVFGELFF. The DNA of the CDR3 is TGTGCCAGCAGTATTGGAGTTTTTGGGGAGCTGTTTTTT.

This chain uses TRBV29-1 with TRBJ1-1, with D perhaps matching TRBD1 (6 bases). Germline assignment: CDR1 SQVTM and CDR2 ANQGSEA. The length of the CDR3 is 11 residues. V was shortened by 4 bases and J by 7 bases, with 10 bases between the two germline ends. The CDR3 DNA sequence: TGCAGCGTTGGGGGACACGGTGAAGCTTTCTTT. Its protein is CSVGGHGEAFF.

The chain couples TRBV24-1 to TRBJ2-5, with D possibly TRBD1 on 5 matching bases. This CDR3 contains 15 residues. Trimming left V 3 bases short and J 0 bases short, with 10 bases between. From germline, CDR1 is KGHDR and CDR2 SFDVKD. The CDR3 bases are TGTGCCACCAGTGATGATCAGGGAAACCAAGAGACCCAGTACTTC. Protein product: CATSDDQGNQETQYF.

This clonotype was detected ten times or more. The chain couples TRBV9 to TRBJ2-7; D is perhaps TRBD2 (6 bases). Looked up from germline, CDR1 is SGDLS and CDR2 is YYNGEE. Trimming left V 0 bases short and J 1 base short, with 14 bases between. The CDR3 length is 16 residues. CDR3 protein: CASSVEAGRGSYEQYF. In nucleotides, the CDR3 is TGTGCCAGCAGCGTAGAAGCCGGGAGAGGATCCTACGAGCAGTACTTC.

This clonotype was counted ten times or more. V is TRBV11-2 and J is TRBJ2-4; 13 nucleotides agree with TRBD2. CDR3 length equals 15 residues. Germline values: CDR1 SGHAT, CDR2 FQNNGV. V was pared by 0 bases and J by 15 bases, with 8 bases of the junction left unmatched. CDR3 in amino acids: CASSLDPGLAGVLYF. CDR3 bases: TGTGCCAGCAGCTTAGACCCTGGACTAGCGGGAGTGTTGTACTTC.

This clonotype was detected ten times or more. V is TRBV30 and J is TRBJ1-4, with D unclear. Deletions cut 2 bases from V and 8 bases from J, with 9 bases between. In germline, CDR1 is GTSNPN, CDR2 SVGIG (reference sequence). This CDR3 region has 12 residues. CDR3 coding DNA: TGTGCCTGGAGTCCCGCGGGAGAAAAACTGTTTTTT. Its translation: CAWSPAGEKLFF.

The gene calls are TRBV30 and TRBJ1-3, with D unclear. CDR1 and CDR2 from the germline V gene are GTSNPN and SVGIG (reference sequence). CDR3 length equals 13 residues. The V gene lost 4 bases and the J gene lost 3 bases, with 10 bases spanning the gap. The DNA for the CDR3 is TGTGCCTGGACCGAGGCGAGTGGAAACACCATATATTTT. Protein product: CAWTEASGNTIYF. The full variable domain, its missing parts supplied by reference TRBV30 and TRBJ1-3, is SQTIHQWPATLVQPVGSPLSLECTVEGTSNPNLYWYRQAAGRGLQLLFYSVGIGQISSEVPQNLSASRPQDRQFILSSKKLLLSDSGFYLCAWTEASGNTIYFGEGSWLTVV.

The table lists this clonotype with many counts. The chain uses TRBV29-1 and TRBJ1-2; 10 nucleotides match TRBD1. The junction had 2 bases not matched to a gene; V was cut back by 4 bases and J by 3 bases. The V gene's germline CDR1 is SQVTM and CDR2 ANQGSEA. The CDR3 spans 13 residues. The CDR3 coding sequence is TGCAGCGTTGTGACAGGGGGCGACTATGGCTACACCTTC. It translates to CSVVTGGDYGYTF.

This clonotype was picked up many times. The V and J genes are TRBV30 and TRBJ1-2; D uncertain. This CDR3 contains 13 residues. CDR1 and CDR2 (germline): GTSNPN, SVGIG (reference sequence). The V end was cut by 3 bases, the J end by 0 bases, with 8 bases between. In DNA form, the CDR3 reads TGTGCCTGGAGACAGCCAGCTAACTATGGCTACACCTTC. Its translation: CAWRQPANYGYTF.

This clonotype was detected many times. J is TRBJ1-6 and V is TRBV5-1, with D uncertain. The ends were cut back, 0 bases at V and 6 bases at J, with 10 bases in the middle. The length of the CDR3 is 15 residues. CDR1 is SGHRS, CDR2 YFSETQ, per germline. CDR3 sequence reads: CASSLETDSNSPLHF. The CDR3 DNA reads TGCGCCAGCAGCTTGGAAACGGACTCTAATTCACCCCTCCACTTT.

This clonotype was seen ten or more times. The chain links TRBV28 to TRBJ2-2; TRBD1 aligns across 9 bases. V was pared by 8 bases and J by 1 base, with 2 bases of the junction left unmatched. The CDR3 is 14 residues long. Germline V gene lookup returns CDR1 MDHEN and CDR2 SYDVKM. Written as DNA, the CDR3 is TGTGCCAGCCGGGACAGGGAGAACACCGGGGAGCTGTTTTTT. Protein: CASRDRENTGELFF. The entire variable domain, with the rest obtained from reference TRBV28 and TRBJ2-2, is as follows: DVKVTQSSRYLVKRTGEKVFLECVQDMDHENMFWYRQDPGLGLRLIYFSYDVKMKEKGDIPEGYSVSREKKERFSLILESASTNQTSMYLCASRDRENTGELFFGEGSRLTVL.

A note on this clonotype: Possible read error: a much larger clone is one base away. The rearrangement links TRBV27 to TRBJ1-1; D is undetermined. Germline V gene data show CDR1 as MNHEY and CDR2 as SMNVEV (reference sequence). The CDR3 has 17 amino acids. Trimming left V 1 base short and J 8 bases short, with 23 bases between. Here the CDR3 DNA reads TGTGCCAGCAGTTTATTCCCCCAGAGTTTAGAGAGACCAGAAGCTTTCTTT. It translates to CASSLFPQSLERPEAFF.